The entry below describes one T cell receptor beta chain. This entry belongs to a study of blood T cell repertoires in COVID-19. About the research overall: Sample material is recorded as cDNA or gDNA derived from T cells, B-cell-depleted T cells, or PBMCs.

The study recruited people aged 18 to 89 years across 20 to 30 US areas. Assignment of participants to cohorts was predicated upon participant-reported clinical history. The J segment lost 7 bases and the V segment lost 4 bases, leaving 13 bases of the junction unmatched. Germline loops: CDR1 LGHDT, CDR2 YNNKEL (reference sequence). CDR3 length: 17 amino acids. Only in-frame clones appear in the TCRdb table, and some are missing; sequencing was by immunoSEQ multiplex PCR. Of 200,000 to 300,000 clones listed, more than 70% are singletons. The sequence was obtained from a woman aged 45-60 years who had recovered from COVID-19. V gene TRBV3-1 (or the pseudogene TRBV3-2) combines with J gene TRBJ2-1; TRBD1 aligns across 10 bases. Material for sequencing was PBMCs or T cells enriched from blood (not recorded which). The CDR3 loop is CASSLDDGTGDLNEQFF. Written as DNA, the CDR3 is TGTGCCAGCAGCCTTGACGACGGGACAGGGGATTTAAATGAGCAGTTCTTC.